This T cell receptor (beta chain) was captured by sequencing in a study of memory CD4+ T cells and cytomegalovirus serostatus. Across the study: Healthy Belgian adult donors included roughly ten CMV-positive and 24 CMV-negative people. Study-level points and caveats: Of 164 reported CMV TCRbeta sequences, just over 65 were found in memory CD4+ repertoires. Suggested: most of the CMV-linked TCR signature lies in CD4+ memory cells.

A remark on this clone: Its target is not known.

Only in-frame clones appear in the TCRdb table, and some are missing; sequencing was by immunoSEQ multiplex PCR. The sample has about 25,000 clones; roughly 76% are singletons. The CDR3 length is 14 residues. Trimming took 0 bases from V and 4 from J, leaving 7 bases between them. Germline V lookup: CDR1 LGHNA, CDR2 YSLEER. The sort gate was single viable CD3+CD4+CD8-CD45RO+ cells for memory CD4+ T cells. The rearrangement uses TRBV4-3 and TRBJ1-5, with unresolved D. Sequencing was carried out using memory CD4+ T cells from blood. This receptor was identified in an adult in good health and CMV-seronegative. The CDR3 bases are TGCGCCAGCAGCCAAGATCCGACGAATCAGCCCCAGCATTTT. Encoded protein: CASSQDPTNQPQHF.